These 20 T cell receptor beta chains originate from one sample sequenced in a study of blood T cell repertoires in COVID-19 (dated by TCRdb to the early 2020s). The library was obtained by the immunoSEQ multiplex PCR assay. As stored in TCRdb, this immuneACCESS dataset retains in-frame rearrangements with V and J assigned. A fraction of the clones does not appear; measured against another copy, unresolved V genes explain less than half of the discrepancy, and the remainder lacks a known reason. Within this sample are approximately 160,000 clones, with roughly 84% of them counted one time only. The ten largest clones capture around 6.5% of the sample. The sample was PBMCs or T cells enriched from blood (not recorded which). Every receptor here comes from a woman between 50 and 59 years old who had recovered from COVID-19.

Regarding this clone: The junction does not match germline at one end; this may be a read error. The CDR3 region has the DNA TGTGCCAGCAGGAGCCTCCTCCAGGGAAATGGAGACACCATATATTTT. It codes for CASRSLLQGNGDTIYF. This chain links TRBV27 with TRBJ1-3; D perhaps matches TRBD1 (5 bases). This CDR3 region has 16 residues. Germline CDR1 is MNHEY and CDR2 is SMNVEV (reference sequence).

The chain couples TRBV16 to TRBJ2-7; 9 bases line up with TRBD1. CDR3 length equals 15 residues. The ends lost 4 bases at V and 5 bases at J; junction bases unmatched: 9. Germline V gene sequence: CDR1 KGHSY, CDR2 FQNENV. The CDR3 DNA reads as TGTGCCAGCAGCCCAGCGAGGGACAGGGAACACGAGCAGTACTTC. Its translation: CASSPARDREHEQYF.

In DNA, the CDR3 is TGTGCCAGCAGTTTAGGGGAGGACCGCAATCAGCCCCAGCATTTT. It codes for CASSLGEDRNQPQHF. V is TRBV28 and J is TRBJ1-5; no clear D. Germline V lookup: CDR1 MDHEN, CDR2 SYDVKM. The CDR3 runs to 15 residues. The V end was cut by 2 bases, the J end by 2 bases, with 10 bases between.

This chain links TRBV24-1 with TRBJ2-2; D perhaps matches TRBD2 (5 bases). Germline V gene sequence: CDR1 KGHDR, CDR2 SFDVKD. Trimming cost V 4 bases and J 3 bases, with 11 bases left between them. This CDR3 comprises 15 residues. This CDR3 reads CATSEAPGYTGELFF. DNA for the CDR3: TGTGCCACCAGTGAAGCGCCGGGGTACACCGGGGAGCTGTTTTTT.

The rearrangement links TRBV19 to TRBJ2-2; 7 bases match TRBD1. CDR3 length: 15 residues. Germline assignment: CDR1 LNHDA and CDR2 SQIVND (reference sequence). The ends lost 3 bases at V and 7 bases at J; junction bases unmatched: 8. The CDR3: CASSMFSQGNGELFF. The CDR3 nucleotides are TGTGCCAGTAGTATGTTTTCACAGGGGAACGGGGAGCTGTTTTTT.

The chain has TRBV15 and TRBJ1-2; unclear D gene. CDR3 length equals 15 residues. Germline CDR1 reads LNHNV; CDR2 reads YYDKDF (reference sequence). The germline V and J ends were trimmed by 0 bases and 3 bases, with 11 bases remaining between them. CDR3 coding DNA: TGTGCCACCAGCAGAGATCACGGAGATTACTATGGCTACACCTTC. It translates to CATSRDHGDYYGYTF.

The chain uses TRBV7-2 and TRBJ2-7, with TRBD2 identical over 10 bases. Unmatched junction bases numbered 7, after V lost 5 bases and J lost 0 bases. The length of the CDR3 is 16 residues. In germline, CDR1 is SGHTA, CDR2 FQGNSA. The CDR3 sequence: CASSVTSGASSYEQYF. CDR3 nucleotide sequence: TGTGCCAGCAGCGTCACTAGCGGGGCAAGCTCCTACGAGCAGTACTTC.

The V gene is TRBV3-1 (or the pseudogene TRBV3-2), the J gene TRBJ1-1, with 7 bases lining up with TRBD1. Germline CDR1 and CDR2: LGHDT and YNNKEL (reference sequence). The CDR3 has 14 amino acids. V lost 5 bases to trimming and J lost 1 base; unmatched junction nucleotides: 4. CDR3 DNA: TGTGCCAGCAGCGAGGGACAGACGAACACTGAAGCTTTCTTT. It yields the protein CASSEGQTNTEAFF.

The chain links TRBV12-3 or TRBV12-4 to TRBJ2-3, with TRBD2 identical over 9 bases. V shed 6 bases, J shed 7 bases, and the junction held 5 bases outside the gene matches. This CDR3 has 13 amino acids. The CDR3 protein is CASSPTSGYTQYF. CDR3 bases: TGTGCCAGCAGCCCGACTAGCGGCTATACGCAGTATTTT.

The chain has TRBV7-8 and TRBJ2-1; D is perhaps TRBD1 (5 bases). With 5 bases removed from V and 4 bases from J, the gap between germline ends came to 15 bases. The CDR3 spans 15 residues. Germline CDR1 is SGHVS and CDR2 is FQNEAQ. For the CDR3, the DNA is TGTGCCAGCAGCCCGGACACCCCGCCATACAATGAGCAGTTCTTC. It is translated as CASSPDTPPYNEQFF.

This rearrangement joins TRBV2 to TRBJ2-3; the match to TRBD2 covers 7 bases. This CDR3 is 14 amino acids long. J gave up 8 bases and V 6 bases, and 11 bases lay outside the gene matches. Germline V lookup: CDR1 SNHLY, CDR2 FYNNEI. This chain's CDR3 is CASSAGLSSGTQYF. In DNA, the CDR3 is TGTGCCAGCAGCGCGGGACTATCTTCGGGTACGCAGTATTTT.

The chain is built from TRBV6-6 and TRBJ1-2, with TRBD1 matching 9 bases. The CDR3 totals 15 residues. Germline CDR1 reads MNHNY; CDR2 reads SVGAGI (reference sequence). Trimming cost V 2 bases and J 2 bases; bases outside gene matches: 3. The CDR3 spells CASSYGDRENYGYTF. In nucleotides, the CDR3 is TGTGCCAGCAGTTACGGGGACAGGGAGAACTATGGCTACACCTTC.

The chain recombines TRBV5-5 with TRBJ2-7; 10 bases fit TRBD1. The germline V gene has CDR1 SGHKS and CDR2 YYEKEE (reference sequence). CDR3 length equals 17 residues. V lost 2 bases to trimming and J lost 6 bases; unmatched junction nucleotides: 14. The CDR3 is CASSFQAIGQGVFEQYF. The CDR3 DNA reads TGTGCCAGCAGCTTTCAGGCTATAGGACAGGGGGTTTTCGAGCAGTACTTC.

The rearrangement joins TRBV5-1 to TRBJ1-1, with D tentatively TRBD1 (6 bases). The CDR3 is made up of 12 amino acids. The germline V gene has CDR1 SGHRS and CDR2 YFSETQ. Deletions cut 0 bases from V and 8 bases from J, with 8 bases between. The CDR3 loop is CASSLGDREAFF. CDR3 DNA: TGCGCCAGCAGCTTGGGTGACAGGGAAGCTTTCTTT.

The rearrangement joins TRBV7-2 to TRBJ1-2; 9 positions match TRBD1. The V segment lost 4 bases and the J segment 4 bases; nucleotides outside the gene matches: 1. Germline V gene data show CDR1 as SGHTA and CDR2 as FQGNSA. The CDR3 is made up of 13 amino acids. CDR3 sequence (DNA): TGTGCCAGCAGCTCGACAGGGGGCTATGGCTACACCTTC. This encodes CASSSTGGYGYTF.

The chain couples TRBV25-1 to TRBJ2-1; TRBD2 agrees at 8 bases. Germline CDR1 reads MGHDK; CDR2 reads SYGVNS. The V and J ends lost 4 bases and 0 bases, in that order; junction bases with no gene match: 8. This CDR3 has 17 residues. CDR3 region: CASSGGLDWSSYNEQFF. The CDR3 DNA sequence: TGTGCCAGCAGTGGGGGACTAGACTGGAGCTCCTACAATGAGCAGTTCTTC. The full variable domain, in which reference TRBV25-1 and TRBJ2-1 provide the parts outside the CDR3, is EADIYQTPRYLVIGTGKKITLECSQTMGHDKMYWYQQDPGMELHLIHYSYGVNSTEKGDLSSESTVSRIRTEHFPLTLESARPSHTSQYLCASSGGLDWSSYNEQFFGPGTRLTVL.

The rearrangement joins TRBV7-9 to TRBJ2-1, with TRBD2 identical over 13 bases. The V segment lost 5 bases and the J segment 9 bases; nucleotides outside the gene matches: 10. Germline V CDR1 and CDR2: SEHNR, FQNEAQ (reference sequence). The length of the CDR3 is 16 residues. The CDR3 DNA is TGTGCCAGCAGCACATACGGACTAGCGGGAGACTCTGAGCAGTTCTTC. This codes for CASSTYGLAGDSEQFF.

The chain uses TRBV7-2 and TRBJ2-1; 9 positions agree with TRBD2. Per the germline V gene, CDR1 is SGHTA and CDR2 is FQGNSA. V shed 1 base, J shed 5 bases, and the junction held 6 bases outside the gene matches. The CDR3 runs 16 residues. The CDR3 nucleotides read TGTGCCAGCAGCTTAGGTCCTAGCGGGAAGAACAATGAGCAGTTCTTC. Protein product: CASSLGPSGKNNEQFF.

The chain couples TRBV3-1 (or the pseudogene TRBV3-2) to TRBJ2-7; the match to TRBD2 covers 7 bases. J gave up 6 bases and V 4 bases, and 6 bases lay outside the gene matches. CDR3 length: 13 residues. In germline, CDR1 is LGHDT, CDR2 YNNKEL (reference sequence). The CDR3 loop is CASSLAGFSEQYF. In nucleotides, the CDR3 is TGTGCCAGCAGCCTAGCGGGCTTTTCCGAGCAGTACTTC.

The chain couples TRBV10-3 to TRBJ1-5, with a weak D call TRBD1 (5 bases). With 11 bases removed from V and 6 bases from J, the gap between germline ends came to 17 bases. The CDR3 contains 13 residues. In germline, CDR1 is ENHRY, CDR2 SYGVKD. Written as DNA, the CDR3 is TGTGCCGCCGTAGGAACAGGCGGTCAGCCCCAGCATTTT. Residues: CAAVGTGGQPQHF.